The table lists the clone carrying this T cell receptor (beta chain) with many counts. Antigen: not known. The sample comes from a study of T cells in Graves' hyperthyroidism and ophthalmopathy. General study results and limits: Expanded thyroid clonotypes (above 0.001) were mostly also found in blood.

CDR1 and CDR2 from the germline V gene are SNHLY and FYNNEI. With 4 bases removed from V and 2 bases from J, the gap between germline ends came to 2 bases. The CDR3 spans 12 residues. Researchers took RNA transcripts and amplified the TCR beta CDR3 regions from them. Initially, a first-round RT-PCR of the TCR CDR3 employed the HTBI primer set. MiXCR, run by TCRdb on the multiplex PCR reads, gives a single entry per CDR3 protein. The sample lists around 800,000 distinct CDR3 sequences; 35% to 40% were seen once. V is TRBV2 and J is TRBJ1-4, with unresolved D. Sequencing was carried out using blood. The source is a man between 18 and 29 years old with Graves' hyperthyroidism. The CDR3 DNA reads as TGTGCCAGCAGTGCCACTAATGAAAAACTGTTTTTT. Amino acids: CASSATNEKLFF.